This record covers a single T cell receptor (beta chain). Antigen: not known. This entry is derived from a study of cytomegalovirus exposure and HLA in healthy donors. A multiplex PCR was run with 60 Vbeta primers and 13 Jbeta primers. Method: immunoSEQ multiplex PCR; TCRdb's copy keeps in-frame clones and lacks some. The listing contains roughly 75,000 clones. Findings of the study overall: Association of a missense DCLRE1C variant with TCR beta V- and J-gene trimming was reported in a later analysis.

The receptor's source is a man aged 35 to 55 in good health and CMV-seronegative. Sequencing was carried out using PBMCs.

CDR3 DNA sequence: TGTGCCAGCAGCCGGGACGGGGGAGAAAAACTGTTTTTT. Translation gives CASSRDGGEKLFF. The chain couples TRBV7-9 to TRBJ1-4; weak D call: TRBD1 (5 bases). V lost 5 bases, J lost 8 bases, and 12 bases lay in between. The CDR3 contains 13 residues. The V gene's germline CDR1 is SEHNR and CDR2 FQNEAQ (reference sequence).